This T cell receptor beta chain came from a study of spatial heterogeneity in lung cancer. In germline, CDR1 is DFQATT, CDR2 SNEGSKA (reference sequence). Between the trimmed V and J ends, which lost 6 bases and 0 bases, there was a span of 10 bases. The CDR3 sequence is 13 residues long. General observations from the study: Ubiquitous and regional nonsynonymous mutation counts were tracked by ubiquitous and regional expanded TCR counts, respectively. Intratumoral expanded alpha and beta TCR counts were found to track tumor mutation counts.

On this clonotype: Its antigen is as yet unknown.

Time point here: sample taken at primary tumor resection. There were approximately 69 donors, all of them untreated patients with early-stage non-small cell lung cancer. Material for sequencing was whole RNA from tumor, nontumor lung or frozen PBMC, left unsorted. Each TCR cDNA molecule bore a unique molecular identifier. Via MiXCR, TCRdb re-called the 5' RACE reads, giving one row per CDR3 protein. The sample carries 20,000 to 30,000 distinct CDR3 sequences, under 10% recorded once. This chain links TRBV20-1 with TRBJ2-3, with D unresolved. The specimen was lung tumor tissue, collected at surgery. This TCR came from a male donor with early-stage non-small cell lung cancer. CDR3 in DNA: TGCAGTGCGTCCCTAACTAGCACAGATACGCAGTATTTT. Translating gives CSASLTSTDTQYF.